Below, 22 T cell receptor beta chains from the same sample are listed, as sequenced in a study of technical replicates of blood from four donors. Clones were read by immunoSEQ multiplex PCR, and TCRdb kept only the in-frame ones, dropping some. This sample has about 94,000 clones, with about 96% found just once. The sequencing sample was made of T cells isolated from PBMCs. Source of these receptors: a human donor in good health.

The rearrangement links TRBV19 to TRBJ2-5; D possibly corresponds to TRBD2 (5 bases). With 5 bases removed from V and 2 bases from J, the gap between germline ends came to 9 bases. The CDR3 spans 13 residues. The germline CDR1 and CDR2 sequences are LNHDA and SQIVND (reference sequence). CDR3 protein: CASSALGQETQYF. DNA for the CDR3: TGTGCCAGTAGTGCACTAGGGCAAGAGACCCAGTACTTC.

This chain uses TRBV18 with TRBJ2-1; D gene ambiguous. Trimming removed 4 bases at V and 8 bases at J, with 27 bases between. The germline V gene encodes CDR1 KGHSH and CDR2 LQKENI. The CDR3 length is 18 residues. CDR3 DNA sequence: TGTGCCAGCTCACTTTACGGTTTAGATCGGTTAGTTGTAGATGAGCAGTTCTTC. Encoded protein: CASSLYGLDRLVVDEQFF.

This sequence joins TRBV6-6 and TRBJ1-5; a possible D gene is TRBD1 (6 bases). CDR3 length equals 16 residues. The V gene lost 2 bases and the J gene lost 7 bases, with 18 bases spanning the gap. The germline gives CDR1 MNHNY, CDR2 SVGAGI (reference sequence). The CDR3 DNA sequence: TGTGCCAGCAGTTACCCTAAGGACAGTCGAAGACAGCCCCAGCATTTT. Translation gives CASSYPKDSRRQPQHF.

The chain is built from TRBV27 and TRBJ2-2, with unresolved D. Germline lookup yields CDR1 MNHEY and CDR2 SMNVEV (reference sequence). The V gene lost 3 bases and the J gene lost 3 bases, with 8 bases spanning the gap. The CDR3 loop spans 14 amino acids. The CDR3 DNA reads TGTGCCAGCAGTTTGGGCGTGGACACCGGGGAGCTGTTTTTT. It codes for CASSLGVDTGELFF.

This clone was counted a single time. The chain links TRBV4-3 to TRBJ2-4, with 10 bases that match TRBD2. Germline assignment: CDR1 LGHNA and CDR2 YSLEER. This CDR3 is built from 16 residues. The V gene end was trimmed by 4 bases and the J gene end by 4 bases; junction bases not matched to a gene: 7. As DNA, the CDR3 is TGCGCCAGCAGCCTTACGACTAGCGGGTTTAAAAACATTCAGTACTTC. It encodes CASSLTTSGFKNIQYF.

CDR3 in DNA: TGTGCCAGCAGCCCTGGGCTAGCGGGGTACAATGAGCAGTTCTTC. This translates into CASSPGLAGYNEQFF. J is TRBJ2-1 and V is TRBV9, with 9 nucleotides matching TRBD2. The CDR3 length is 15 residues. Per germline, CDR1 SGDLS and CDR2 YYNGEE. Trimming cost V 4 bases and J 4 bases; bases outside gene matches: 6.

The chain has TRBV9 and TRBJ2-1; 12 nucleotides align to TRBD2. The CDR3 has 14 amino acids. V trimming: 4 bases; J trimming: 10 bases; junction bases outside the gene matches: 6. Germline V CDR1 and CDR2: SGDLS, YYNGEE. The chain's CDR3 is CASSTGLAGWEQFF. The CDR3 DNA sequence: TGTGCCAGCAGCACCGGACTAGCGGGATGGGAGCAGTTCTTC.

V usage is TRBV9 and J usage is TRBJ2-1; 8 bases fit TRBD1. CDR1 and CDR2 from the germline V gene are SGDLS and YYNGEE. This CDR3 has 15 residues. Trimming cost V 2 bases and J 2 bases; bases outside gene matches: 3. This chain's CDR3 is CASSVGQGTYNEQFF. The CDR3, as DNA: TGTGCCAGCAGCGTTGGACAGGGAACCTACAATGAGCAGTTCTTC.

CDR3 nucleotide sequence: TGTGCCAGCAGTCATGGATTAGGCGGGGACAATGAGCAGTTCTTC. Its translation: CASSHGLGGDNEQFF. The chain joins TRBV2 to TRBJ2-1; TRBD2 might be the D (6 bases). The V and J ends lost 5 bases and 5 bases respectively, with 16 bases between them. The CDR3 extends over 15 amino acids. The germline V gene has CDR1 SNHLY and CDR2 FYNNEI.

This chain joins TRBV7-9 and TRBJ2-7; tentatively, D is TRBD1 (5 bases). The germline gives CDR1 SEHNR, CDR2 FQNEAQ (reference sequence). Trimming left V 0 bases short and J 1 base short, with 16 bases between. There are 17 residues in the CDR3. CDR3 coding DNA: TGTGCCAGCAGCTTAGCGTTCACTATTACAGGATCCTACGAGCAGTACTTC. Its translation: CASSLAFTITGSYEQYF.

V gene TRBV11-3 combines with J gene TRBJ1-1; D is undetermined. Trimming pared 1 base from V and 1 base from J, leaving 4 bases between. CDR1 is SGHNT, CDR2 YENEEA, per germline. This CDR3 is built from 13 residues. The CDR3 nucleotides read TGTGCCAGCAGCTTAGTTCAGAACACTGAAGCTTTCTTT. Translation gives CASSLVQNTEAFF.

The chain employs TRBV30 and TRBJ1-2; a weak D match, TRBD1 (5 bases). Germline V gene sequence: CDR1 GTSNPN, CDR2 SVGIG (reference sequence). This CDR3 is built from 13 residues. V was cut by 0 bases and J by 6 bases, with 11 bases left in between. The CDR3 DNA is TGTGCCTGGAGTGTACGTAGGGGCGATGGCTACACCTTC. Residues: CAWSVRRGDGYTF.

The rearrangement joins TRBV6-5 to TRBJ1-2; D perhaps matches TRBD1 (6 bases). The CDR3 consists of 14 residues. Between the trimmed V and J ends, which lost 5 bases and 4 bases, there was a span of 14 bases. Per the germline V gene, CDR1 is MNHEY and CDR2 is SVGAGI. In DNA, the CDR3 is TGTGCCAGCAGTCCGGCTGGGGGCGTCTATGGCTACACCTTC. This sequence encodes CASSPAGGVYGYTF.

V is TRBV18 and J is TRBJ2-1; 13 nucleotides agree with TRBD2. CDR1 and CDR2 (germline): KGHSH, LQKENI. This CDR3 is 16 amino acids long. J gave up 6 bases and V 6 bases, and 8 bases lay outside the gene matches. CDR3 sequence reads: CASSLTGTSGVNEQFF. CDR3 nucleotide sequence: TGTGCCAGCTCTCTGACCGGGACTAGCGGGGTCAATGAGCAGTTCTTC.

The chain uses TRBV7-7 and TRBJ2-1; 7 bases align to TRBD2. Germline values: CDR1 SSHAT, CDR2 FNYEAQ (reference sequence). After removal of 5 bases from V and 5 bases from J, the junction contained 6 bases not matched to a gene. There are 14 residues in the CDR3. The DNA of the CDR3 is TGTGCCAGCAGCCTTGGCGGGAGTAACAATGAGCAGTTCTTC. Translated, it gives CASSLGGSNNEQFF.

The CDR3 bases are TGTGCCAGCAGCTTAGTCAGCGGGAGTCGGGCAGATACGCAGTATTTT. Its protein is CASSLVSGSRADTQYF. The chain links TRBV7-3 to TRBJ2-3, with TRBD2 identical over 8 bases. Germline V lookup: CDR1 SGHTA, CDR2 FQGTGA. The CDR3 is made up of 16 amino acids. The J segment lost 4 bases and the V segment lost 2 bases, leaving 8 bases of the junction unmatched. Drawing the rest from reference TRBV7-3 and TRBJ2-3, the complete variable domain is GAGVSQTPSNKVTEKGKYVELRCDPISGHTALYWYRQSLGQGPEFLIYFQGTGAADDSGLPNDRFFAVRPEGSVSTLKIQRTERGDSAVYLCASSLVSGSRADTQYFGPGTRLTVL.

This clone has only one observation. The V call is TRBV2, the J call TRBJ1-1, with D uncertain. The CDR3 consists of 14 residues. V was clipped by 4 bases and J by 0 bases, with 9 bases between them. Per germline, CDR1 SNHLY and CDR2 FYNNEI. The CDR3 region has the DNA TGTGCCAGCAGTGCTACCTATATGAACACTGAAGCTTTCTTT. Protein: CASSATYMNTEAFF.

The CDR3 coding sequence is TGTGCCAGCAGTTACGTGGGAGGGCGGTACGAGCAGTACTTC. Encoded protein: CASSYVGGRYEQYF. The J gene is TRBJ2-7, the V gene TRBV6-5, with TRBD2 matching over 7 bases. There are 14 residues in the CDR3. Germline loops: CDR1 MNHEY, CDR2 SVGAGI. Trimming took 2 bases from V and 4 from J; bases not matched to a gene: 5.

V usage is TRBV19 and J usage is TRBJ2-5; 8 bases are shared with TRBD2. The CDR3 has 14 residues. Germline CDR1 is LNHDA and CDR2 is SQIVND (reference sequence). Trimming removed 3 bases from V and 1 base from J; junction bases left unmatched: 1. The CDR3, as DNA: TGTGCCAGTAGTATCACTAGCGGCCAAGAGACCCAGTACTTC. Its translation is CASSITSGQETQYF.

The chain links TRBV5-1 to TRBJ2-2, with D possibly TRBD2 on 6 matching bases. This CDR3 spans 16 amino acids. Germline lookup yields CDR1 SGHRS and CDR2 YFSETQ. The V end was cut by 4 bases, the J end by 5 bases, with 18 bases between. The CDR3 nucleotides read TGCGCCAGCAGCGATACGGGCGGGAAAACTACCGGGGAGCTGTTTTTT. Translation: CASSDTGGKTTGELFF.

CDR3 DNA sequence: TGTGCCAGCAGCCCTAGGACCGGGACACTTACTGAAGCTTTCTTT. It codes for CASSPRTGTLTEAFF. The chain joins TRBV28 to TRBJ1-1; D is perhaps TRBD1 (6 bases). Germline CDR1 and CDR2: MDHEN and SYDVKM. The V end lost 6 bases, the J end lost 5 bases, and 19 bases lay between the germline ends. The CDR3 is made up of 15 amino acids.

This clone was found once. The rearrangement uses TRBV15 and TRBJ2-5; D is undetermined. Germline CDR1 and CDR2: LNHNV and YYDKDF (reference sequence). The length of the CDR3 is 14 residues. Deletions cut 3 bases from V and 2 bases from J, with 10 bases between. CDR3 DNA sequence: TGTGCCACCAGCAGTACTCCACAGCAAGAGACCCAGTACTTC. Translating it yields CATSSTPQQETQYF.